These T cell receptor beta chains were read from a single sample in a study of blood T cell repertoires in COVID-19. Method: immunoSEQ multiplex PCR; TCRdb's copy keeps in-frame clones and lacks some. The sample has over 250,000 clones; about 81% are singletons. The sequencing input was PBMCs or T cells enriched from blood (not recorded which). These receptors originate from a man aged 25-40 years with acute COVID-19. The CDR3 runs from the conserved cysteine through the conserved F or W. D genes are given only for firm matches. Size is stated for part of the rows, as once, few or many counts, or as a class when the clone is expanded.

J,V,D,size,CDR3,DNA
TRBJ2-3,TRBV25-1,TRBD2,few,CASSEYGLAVTDTQYF,TGTGCCAGCAGTGAATATGGGCTAGCGGTCACAGATACGCAGTATTTT
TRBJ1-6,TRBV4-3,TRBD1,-,CASSQVGGQAPLHF,TGCGCCAGCAGCCAAGTCGGAGGACAGGCACCCCTCCACTTT
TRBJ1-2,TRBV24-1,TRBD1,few,CATSDTGTGRVVGYTF,TGTGCCACCAGCGATACCGGGACAGGGAGGGTTGTTGGCTACACCTTC
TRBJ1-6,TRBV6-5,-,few,CASSAGPYNSPLHF,TGTGCCAGCAGCGCAGGGCCCTATAATTCACCCCTCCACTTT
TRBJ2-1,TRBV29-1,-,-,CSVEDMADNEQFF,TGCAGCGTTGAAGATATGGCAGACAATGAGCAGTTCTTC
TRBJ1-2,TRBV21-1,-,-,CASSAGRSYGYTF,TGTGCCAGCAGCGCGGGGCGCAGCTATGGCTACACCTTC
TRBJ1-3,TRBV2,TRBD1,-,CASSEADRAGNTIYF,TGTGCCAGCAGTGAAGCCGACAGGGCGGGAAACACCATATATTTT
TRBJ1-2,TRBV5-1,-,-,CASSLVASGLDGYTF,TGCGCCAGCAGCTTGGTGGCCTCGGGTTTAGATGGCTACACCTTC
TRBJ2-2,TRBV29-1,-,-,CSVTDGLSSGELFF,TGCAGCGTGACGGACGGACTATCCTCCGGGGAGCTGTTTTTT
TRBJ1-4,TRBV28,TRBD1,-,CASRTGSEKLFF,TGTGCCAGCCGGACAGGCTCTGAAAAACTGTTTTTT
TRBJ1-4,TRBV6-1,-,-,CASSEDRKGEKLFF,TGTGCCAGCAGTGAAGACAGAAAAGGAGAAAAACTGTTTTTT
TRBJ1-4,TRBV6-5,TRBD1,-,CASINMGQSNEKLFF,TGTGCCAGCATCAACATGGGACAGTCTAATGAAAAACTGTTTTTT
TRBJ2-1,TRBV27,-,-,CASSLPSSHNEQFF,TGTGCCAGCAGTTTACCTAGCTCCCACAATGAGCAGTTCTTC
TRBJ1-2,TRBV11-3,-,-,CASSKVEGYGYTF,TGTGCCAGCAGTAAGGTAGAGGGCTATGGCTACACCTTC
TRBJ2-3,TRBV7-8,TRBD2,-,CASEPGSGGPDTQYF,TGTGCCAGCGAACCGGGTAGCGGGGGGCCAGATACGCAGTATTTT
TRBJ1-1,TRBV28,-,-,CASSRSINNF,TGTGCCAGCAGCCGAAGTATTAACAACTTT
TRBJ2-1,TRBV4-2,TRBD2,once,CASSQELAGTYNEQFF,TGTGCCAGCAGCCAGGAACTAGCGGGAACTTACAATGAGCAGTTCTTC
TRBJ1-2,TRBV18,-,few,CASSTQGTANYGYTF,TGTGCCAGCTCTACTCAGGGCACAGCTAACTATGGCTACACCTTC
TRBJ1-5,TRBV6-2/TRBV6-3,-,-,CASSYGWATRGVGSNQPQHF,TGTGCCAGCAGTTACGGGTGGGCCACCCGGGGGGTTGGTAGCAATCAGCCCCAGCATTTT
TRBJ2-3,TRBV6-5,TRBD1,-,CASSGQGASDTQYF,TGTGCCAGCAGCGGACAGGGGGCTTCAGATACGCAGTATTTT
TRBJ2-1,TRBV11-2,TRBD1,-,CASSRTGTGINNEQFF,TGTGCCAGCAGCCGTACGGGGACAGGGATCAACAATGAGCAGTTCTTC
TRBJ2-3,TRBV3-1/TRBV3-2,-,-,CASRGADTQYF,TGTGCCAGCAGAGGGGCCGATACGCAGTATTTT
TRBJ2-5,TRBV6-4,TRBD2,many,CASSEGGGAETQYF,TGTGCCAGCAGTGAAGGCGGGGGGGCAGAGACCCAGTACTTC
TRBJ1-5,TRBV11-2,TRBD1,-,CASSLDRGQGSQPQHF,TGTGCCAGCAGCTTAGATCGGGGACAGGGTAGCCAGCCCCAGCATTTT
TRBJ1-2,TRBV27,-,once,CASSSGGSNYGYTF,TGTGCCAGCAGCTCGGGGGGGTCGAACTATGGCTACACCTTC
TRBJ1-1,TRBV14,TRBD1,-,CASRDRGRTEAFF,TGTGCCAGCAGAGACAGGGGGCGGACTGAAGCTTTCTTT
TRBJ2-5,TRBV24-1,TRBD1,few,CATSEDPTGFYQETQYF,TGTGCCACCAGTGAAGACCCGACAGGGTTTTACCAAGAGACCCAGTACTTC
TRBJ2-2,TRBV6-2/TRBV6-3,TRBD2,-,CASSYSLAGGLTGELFF,TGTGCCAGCAGTTACTCCCTAGCGGGAGGCCTAACCGGGGAGCTGTTTTTT
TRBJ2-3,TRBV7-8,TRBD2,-,CASSLRAGSTDTQYF,TGTGCCAGCAGCTTAAGAGCGGGGAGCACAGATACGCAGTATTTT